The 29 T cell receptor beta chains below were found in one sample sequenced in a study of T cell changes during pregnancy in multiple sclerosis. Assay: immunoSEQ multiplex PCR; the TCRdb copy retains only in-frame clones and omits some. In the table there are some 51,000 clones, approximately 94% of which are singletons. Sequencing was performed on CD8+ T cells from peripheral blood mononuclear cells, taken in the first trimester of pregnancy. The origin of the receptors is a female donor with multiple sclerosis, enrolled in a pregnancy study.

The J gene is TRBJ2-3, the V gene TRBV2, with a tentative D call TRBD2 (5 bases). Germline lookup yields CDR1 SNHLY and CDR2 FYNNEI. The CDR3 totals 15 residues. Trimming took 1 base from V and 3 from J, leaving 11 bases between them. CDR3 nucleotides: TGTGCCAGCAGTGAAGGTAGTAGCGCAACAGATACGCAGTATTTT. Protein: CASSEGSSATDTQYF.

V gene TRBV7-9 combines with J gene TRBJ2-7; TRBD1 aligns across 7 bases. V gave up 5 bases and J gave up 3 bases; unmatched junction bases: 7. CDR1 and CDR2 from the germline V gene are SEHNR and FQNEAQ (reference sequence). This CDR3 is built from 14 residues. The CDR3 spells CASSPGTVYYEQYF. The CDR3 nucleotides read TGTGCCAGCAGCCCGGGGACAGTATACTACGAGCAGTACTTC.

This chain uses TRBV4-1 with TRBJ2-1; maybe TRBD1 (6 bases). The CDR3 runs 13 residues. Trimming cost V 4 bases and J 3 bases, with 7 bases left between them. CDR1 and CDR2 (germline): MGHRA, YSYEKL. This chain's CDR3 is CASSRDIYNEQFF. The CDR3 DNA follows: TGCGCCAGCAGCCGGGACATCTACAATGAGCAGTTCTTC.

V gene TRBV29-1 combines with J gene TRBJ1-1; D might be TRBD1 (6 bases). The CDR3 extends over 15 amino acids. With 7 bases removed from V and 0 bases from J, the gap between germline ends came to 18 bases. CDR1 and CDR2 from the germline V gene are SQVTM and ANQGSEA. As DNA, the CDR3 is TGCAGCGCCCTGCTGGGGGCTCTAATGAACACTGAAGCTTTCTTT. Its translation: CSALLGALMNTEAFF.

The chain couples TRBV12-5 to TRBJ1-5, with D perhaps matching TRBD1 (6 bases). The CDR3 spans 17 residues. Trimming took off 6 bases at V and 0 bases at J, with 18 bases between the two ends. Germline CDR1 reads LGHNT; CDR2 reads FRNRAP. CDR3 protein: CASGQSDSYPSNQPQHF. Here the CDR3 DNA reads TGTGCTAGTGGCCAATCGGACAGTTATCCTAGCAATCAGCCCCAGCATTTT.

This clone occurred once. The CDR3, as DNA: TGCAGCGTTGGAGGGCTAGCGGGGTACGAGCAGTACTTC. This gives the protein CSVGGLAGYEQYF. The J gene is TRBJ2-7, the V gene TRBV29-1; 9 bases map to TRBD2. The CDR3 is made up of 13 amino acids. Germline CDR1 SQVTM, CDR2 ANQGSEA. Trimming removed 4 bases from V and 4 bases from J; junction bases left unmatched: 5.

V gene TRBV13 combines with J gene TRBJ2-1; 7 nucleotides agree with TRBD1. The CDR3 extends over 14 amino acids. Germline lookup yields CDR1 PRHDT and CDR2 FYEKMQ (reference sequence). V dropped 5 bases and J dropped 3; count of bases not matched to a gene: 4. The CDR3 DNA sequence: TGTGCCAGCAGCGCGGACAGGTTCTACAATGAGCAGTTCTTC. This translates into CASSADRFYNEQFF.

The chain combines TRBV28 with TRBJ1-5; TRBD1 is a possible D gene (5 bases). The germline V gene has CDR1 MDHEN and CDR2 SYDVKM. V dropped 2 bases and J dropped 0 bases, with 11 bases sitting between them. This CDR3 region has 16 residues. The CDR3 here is CASSLSDSYSNQPQHF. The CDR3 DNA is TGTGCCAGCAGTTTAAGTGACAGCTATAGCAATCAGCCCCAGCATTTT.

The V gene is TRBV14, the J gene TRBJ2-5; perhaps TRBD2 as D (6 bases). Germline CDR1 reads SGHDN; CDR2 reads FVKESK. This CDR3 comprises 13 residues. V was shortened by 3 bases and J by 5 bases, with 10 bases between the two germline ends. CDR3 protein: CASSQGRWETQYF. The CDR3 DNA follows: TGTGCCAGCAGCCAGGGGAGGTGGGAGACCCAGTACTTC.

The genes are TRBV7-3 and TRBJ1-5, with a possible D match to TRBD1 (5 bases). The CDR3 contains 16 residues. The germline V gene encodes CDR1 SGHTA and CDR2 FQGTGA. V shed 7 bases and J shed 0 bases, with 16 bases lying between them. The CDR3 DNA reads TGTGCCAGCACCCAGGGAAACAGACCTAGCAATCAGCCCCAGCATTTT. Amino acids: CASTQGNRPSNQPQHF.

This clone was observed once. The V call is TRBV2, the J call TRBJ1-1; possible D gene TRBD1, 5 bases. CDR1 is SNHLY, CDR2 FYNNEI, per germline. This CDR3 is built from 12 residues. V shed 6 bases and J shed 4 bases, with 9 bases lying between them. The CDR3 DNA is TGTGCCAGCAGAGGGGATACCACTGAAGCTTTCTTT. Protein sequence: CASRGDTTEAFF. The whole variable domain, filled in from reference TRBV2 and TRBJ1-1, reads EPEVTQTPSHQVTQMGQEVILRCVPISNHLYFYWYRQILGQKVEFLVSFYNNEISEKSEIFDDQFSVERPDGSNFTLKIRSTKLEDSAMYFCASRGDTTEAFFGQGTRLTVV.

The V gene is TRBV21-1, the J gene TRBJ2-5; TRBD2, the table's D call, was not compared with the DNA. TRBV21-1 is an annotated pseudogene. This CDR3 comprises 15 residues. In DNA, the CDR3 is TGTGCCAGCAGATGTGAGCGGGAGGTACAAGAGACCCAGTACTTC. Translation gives CASRCEREVQETQYF.

CDR3 in amino acids: CASSTGTGYNEQFF. The CDR3 region has the DNA TGTGCCAGCAGCACCGGGACAGGTTACAATGAGCAGTTCTTC. The chain combines TRBV9 with TRBJ2-1; the match to TRBD1 covers 8 bases. With V trimmed by 4 bases and J by 4 bases, 4 bases remained unmatched. The CDR3 has 14 residues. Germline assignment: CDR1 SGDLS and CDR2 YYNGEE. Supplemented by reference TRBV9 and TRBJ2-1, the full variable domain reads DSGVTQTPKHLITATGQRVTLRCSPRSGDLSVYWYQQSLDQGLQFLIQYYNGEERAKGNILERFSAQQFPDLHSELNLSSLELGDSALYFCASSTGTGYNEQFFGPGTRLTVL.

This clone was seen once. The CDR3 sequence: CASSMGGGEQFF. DNA of the CDR3: TGTGCCAGCAGCATGGGGGGCGGTGAGCAGTTCTTC. V gene TRBV5-4 combines with J gene TRBJ2-1; D may correspond to TRBD1 or TRBD2 (6 bases each). The CDR3 sequence is 12 residues long. The V end was cut by 4 bases, the J end by 9 bases, with 11 bases between. From germline, CDR1 is SGHNT and CDR2 YYREEE (reference sequence). The entire variable domain, with the rest obtained from reference TRBV5-4 and TRBJ2-1, is as follows: ETGVTQSPTHLIKTRGQQVTLRCSSQSGHNTVSWYQQALGQGPQFIFQYYREEENGRGNFPPRFSGLQFPNYSSELNVNALELDDSALYLCASSMGGGEQFFGPGTRLTVL.

CDR3 protein: CASSIGGADYEQYF. For the CDR3, the DNA is TGTGCCAGTAGTATTGGGGGGGCCGACTACGAGCAGTACTTC. The gene calls are TRBV19 and TRBJ2-7, with D possibly TRBD2 on 7 matching bases. V lost 3 bases and J 3 bases, leaving 12 bases between the germline ends. CDR1 is LNHDA, CDR2 SQIVND, per germline (reference sequence). The CDR3 is 14 amino acids. Using reference TRBV19 and TRBJ2-7 for the parts outside the CDR3, the full variable domain is DGGITQSPKYLFRKEGQNVTLSCEQNLNHDAMYWYRQDPGQGLRLIYYSQIVNDFQKGDIAEGYSVSREKKESFPLTVTSAQKNPTAFYLCASSIGGADYEQYFGPGTRLTVT.

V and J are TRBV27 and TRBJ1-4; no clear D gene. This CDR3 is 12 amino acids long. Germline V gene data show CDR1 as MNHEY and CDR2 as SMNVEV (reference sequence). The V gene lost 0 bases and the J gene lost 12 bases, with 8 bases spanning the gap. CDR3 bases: TGTGCCAGCAGTTTATCGTCCCGTCAACTGTTTTTT. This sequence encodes CASSLSSRQLFF.

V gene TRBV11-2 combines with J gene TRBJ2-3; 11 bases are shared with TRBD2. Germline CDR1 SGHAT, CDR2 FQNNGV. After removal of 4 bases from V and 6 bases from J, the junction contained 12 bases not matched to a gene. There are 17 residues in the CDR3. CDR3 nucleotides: TGTGCCAGCAGCTCCCAGGTAGCGGGAGGGCCGGGGGATACGCAGTATTTT. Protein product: CASSSQVAGGPGDTQYF.

The CDR3, as DNA: TGTGCCAGCAGCCCACTAGCGGGAGGGAGTGACATTCAGTACTTC. This translates into CASSPLAGGSDIQYF. The chain carries TRBV4-2 and TRBJ2-4; 13 bases agree with TRBD2. V trimming: 4 bases; J trimming: 8 bases; junction bases outside the gene matches: 5. The CDR3 is 15 residues long. The germline CDR1 and CDR2 sequences are LGHNA and YNFKEQ.

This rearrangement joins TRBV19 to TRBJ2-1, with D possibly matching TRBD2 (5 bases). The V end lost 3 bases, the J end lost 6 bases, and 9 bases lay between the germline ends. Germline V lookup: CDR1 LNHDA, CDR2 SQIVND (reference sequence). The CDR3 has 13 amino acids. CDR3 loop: CASSITGGNEQFF. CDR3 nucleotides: TGTGCCAGTAGTATTACCGGAGGCAATGAGCAGTTCTTC.

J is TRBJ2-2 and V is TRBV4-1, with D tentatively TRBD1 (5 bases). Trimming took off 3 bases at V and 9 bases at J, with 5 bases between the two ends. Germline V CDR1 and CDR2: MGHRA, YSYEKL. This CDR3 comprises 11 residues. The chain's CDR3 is CASSQDRELFF. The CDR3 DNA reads TGCGCCAGCAGCCAGGACAGGGAGCTGTTTTTT.

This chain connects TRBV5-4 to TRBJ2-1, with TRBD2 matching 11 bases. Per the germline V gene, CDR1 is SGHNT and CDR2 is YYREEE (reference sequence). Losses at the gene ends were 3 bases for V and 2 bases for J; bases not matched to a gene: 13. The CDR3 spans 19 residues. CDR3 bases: TGTGCCAGCAGCTGGACGGGGCTAGCGGGGGGCGCTACCTACAATGAGCAGTTCTTC. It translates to CASSWTGLAGGATYNEQFF.

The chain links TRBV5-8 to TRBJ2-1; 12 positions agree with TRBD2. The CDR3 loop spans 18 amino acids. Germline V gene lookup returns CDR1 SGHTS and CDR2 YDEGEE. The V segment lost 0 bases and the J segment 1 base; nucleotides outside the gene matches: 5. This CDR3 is CASSLELAGGFSYNEQFF. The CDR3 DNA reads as TGTGCCAGCAGCTTGGAACTAGCGGGAGGTTTTTCCTACAATGAGCAGTTCTTC. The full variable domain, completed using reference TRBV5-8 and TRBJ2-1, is EAGVTQSPTHLIKTRGQQATLRCSPISGHTSVYWYQQALGLGLQFLLWYDEGEERNRGNFPPRFSGRQFPNYSSELNVNALELEDSALYLCASSLELAGGFSYNEQFFGPGTRLTVL.

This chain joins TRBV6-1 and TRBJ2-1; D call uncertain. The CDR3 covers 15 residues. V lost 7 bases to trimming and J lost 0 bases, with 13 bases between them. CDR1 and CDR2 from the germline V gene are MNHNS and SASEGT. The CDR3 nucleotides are TGTGCCAGCAACTTTCCTACTACCTCCTACAATGAGCAGTTCTTC. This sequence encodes CASNFPTTSYNEQFF.

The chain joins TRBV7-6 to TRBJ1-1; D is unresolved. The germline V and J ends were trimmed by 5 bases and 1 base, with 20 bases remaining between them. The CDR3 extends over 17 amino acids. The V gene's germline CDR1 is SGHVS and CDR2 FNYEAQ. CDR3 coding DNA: TGTGCCAGCAGCCCCCTGGAGGGATACGATACGAACACTGAAGCTTTCTTT. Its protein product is CASSPLEGYDTNTEAFF.

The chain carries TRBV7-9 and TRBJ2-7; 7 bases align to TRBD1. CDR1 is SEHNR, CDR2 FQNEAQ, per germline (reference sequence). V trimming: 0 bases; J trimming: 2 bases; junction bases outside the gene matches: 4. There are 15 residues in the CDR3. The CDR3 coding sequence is TGTGCCAGCAGCTTAGCGCCGGGACAGACCTACGAGCAGTACTTC. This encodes CASSLAPGQTYEQYF.

In DNA, the CDR3 is TGCGCCAGCAGCTATAACAGGGGGTTGAACACTGAAGCTTTCTTT. Protein: CASSYNRGLNTEAFF. The genes are TRBV5-1 and TRBJ1-1, with 8 bases identical to TRBD1. The CDR3 consists of 15 residues. Germline CDR1 and CDR2: SGHRS and YFSETQ. J gave up 0 bases and V 3 bases, and 4 bases lay outside the gene matches.

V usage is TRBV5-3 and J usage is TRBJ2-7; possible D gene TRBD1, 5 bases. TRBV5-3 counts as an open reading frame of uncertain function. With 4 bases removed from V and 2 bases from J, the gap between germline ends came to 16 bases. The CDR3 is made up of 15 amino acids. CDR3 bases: TGTGCCAGAAGCGCGGATCAGGGTCAGACCTACGAGCAGTACTTC. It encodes CARSADQGQTYEQYF.

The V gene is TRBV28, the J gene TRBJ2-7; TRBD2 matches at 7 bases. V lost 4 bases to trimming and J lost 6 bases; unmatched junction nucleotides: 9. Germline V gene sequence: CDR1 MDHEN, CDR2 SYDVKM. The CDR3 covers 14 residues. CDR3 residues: CASSSEGGAGEQYF. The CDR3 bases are TGTGCCAGCAGTTCCGAGGGAGGGGCTGGCGAGCAGTACTTC.

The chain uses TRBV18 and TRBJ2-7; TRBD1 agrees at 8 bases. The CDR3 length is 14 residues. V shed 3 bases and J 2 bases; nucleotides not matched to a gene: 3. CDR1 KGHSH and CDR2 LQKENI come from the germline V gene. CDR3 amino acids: CASSPGTGPYEQYF. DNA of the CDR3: TGTGCCAGCTCACCCGGGACAGGTCCCTACGAGCAGTACTTC.